The source of this T cell receptor beta chain is a study of blood T cell repertoires in COVID-19 (dated by TCRdb to 2018 to 2021). About the investigation overall: The collaborator samples originated in the United States, Italy and Spain and spanned the acute and convalescent phases of COVID-19. The prospective study material was composed of cDNA or gDNA derived from T cells, B-cell-depleted T cells, or PBMCs. Subjects who had been exposed to COVID-19, were actively infected with it, or had recovered from it provided the deeply sampled blood TCRbeta repertoires that made up the dataset. A freely available public database, intended as a resource for researchers studying the immune response to SARS-CoV-2, is where the repertoires were released. The samples were drawn from two sources: the first 160 participants of the ongoing ImmuneRACE study, and 1,200 or so subjects contributed by 6 global collaborators. The sample metadata nearly always contained a de-identified subject ID, COVID-19 status, age in years and sex. Where HLA class I and class II types were available, the types were taken from metadata supplied by the sample provider, not from assay-based typing. The full study reports these points: The quantity of clinical and demographic metadata differed by source and by participant and was supplied without curation.

Concerning this clone itself: The clone's antigen remains unknown. There are no base qualities to consult, and no much larger clone falls within one base.

Enrolling through a virtual design, the prospective study's participants ranged in age from roughly 18 to 89 years and lived across some 22 United States geographic areas. Cohort assignment in the prospective study relied on participant-reported clinical history from a screening survey and a study questionnaire. For ImmuneRACE Cohort 3, a participant was defined as recovered based on two consecutive negative NP/OP PCR tests, clearance by a healthcare professional, or resolution of symptoms. In the prospective study, whole blood, serum and a nasopharyngeal or oropharyngeal swab were collected from each participant by mobile phlebotomists. Additional blood draws and questionnaires over a roughly two-month period could optionally be provided by prospective study participants. Blood samples from the prospective study were shipped frozen or at room temperature prior to DNA extraction. TCRbeta CDR3 regions were amplified from genomic DNA using the immunoSEQ Assay, a bias-controlled multiplex PCR. In the paper's pipeline: Nucleated cell counts per sample were estimated from amplification of reference gene primers within the assay. Sequence reads were collapsed and filtered to measure the absolute abundance of every unique TCRbeta CDR3 rearrangement. For each sample, productive Simpson clonality was calculated by taking the square root of Simpson's diversity index across productive rearrangements. TCRdb obtained this table from immuneACCESS and retained in-frame rearrangements with V and J assigned. These tables miss some clones; where compared with another copy, unresolved V genes account for less than half of the shortfall, and the remainder is unexplained. The V and J calls and clone size come from that table; D and trimming were worked out from the DNA. The sample profile shows fewer than 450,000 clones; approximately 90% of them were found once. About 1.2% of the sample is taken by the ten largest.

Sequencing input: PBMCs or T cells enriched from blood (not recorded which). The TCR sequence derives from a woman aged 18-29 years who had recovered from COVID-19.

In nucleotides, the sequence is TGTGGCCTTCCGGGGTCCGGAAACACCATATATTTT. It translates to CGLPGSGNTIYF. The V and J segments used are TRBV21-1 and TRBJ1-3. TRBV21-1 is a known pseudogene. The CDR3 runs 12 amino acids, cysteine and phenylalanine included. The kept DNA is CDR3 alone, 36 bases in frame from the first base.